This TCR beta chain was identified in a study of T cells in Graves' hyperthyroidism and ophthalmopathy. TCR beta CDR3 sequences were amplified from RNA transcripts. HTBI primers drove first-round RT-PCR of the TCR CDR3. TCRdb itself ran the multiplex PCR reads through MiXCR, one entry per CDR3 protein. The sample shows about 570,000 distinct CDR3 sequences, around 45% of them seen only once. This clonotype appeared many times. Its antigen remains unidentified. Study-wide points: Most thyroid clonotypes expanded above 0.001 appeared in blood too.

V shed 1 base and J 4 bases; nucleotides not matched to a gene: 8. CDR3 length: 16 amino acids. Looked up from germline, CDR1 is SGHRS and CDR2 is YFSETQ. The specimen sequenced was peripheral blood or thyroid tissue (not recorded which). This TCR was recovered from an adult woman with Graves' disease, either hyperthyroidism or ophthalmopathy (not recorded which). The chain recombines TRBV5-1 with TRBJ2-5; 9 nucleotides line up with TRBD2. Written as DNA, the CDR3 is TGCGCCAGCAGCTTGTCGGCTAGCGGGATGAGAGAGACCCAGTACTTC. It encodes CASSLSASGMRETQYF.